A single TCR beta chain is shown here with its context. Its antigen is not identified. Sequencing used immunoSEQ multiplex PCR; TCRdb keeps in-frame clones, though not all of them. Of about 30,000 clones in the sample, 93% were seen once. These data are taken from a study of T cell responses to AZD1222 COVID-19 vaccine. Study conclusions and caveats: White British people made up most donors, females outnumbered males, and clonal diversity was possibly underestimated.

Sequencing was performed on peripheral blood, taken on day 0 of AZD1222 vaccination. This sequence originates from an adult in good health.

The CDR3 DNA follows: TGTGCCAGCAGCTTAAACGGAGTCTTGAGCTCCTACAATGAGCAGTTCTTC. Translation: CASSLNGVLSSYNEQFF. The chain joins TRBV11-2 to TRBJ2-1, with D hard to call. From germline, CDR1 is SGHAT and CDR2 FQNNGV. The CDR3 runs to 17 residues. V gave up 2 bases and J gave up 0 bases, with 14 bases separating them.